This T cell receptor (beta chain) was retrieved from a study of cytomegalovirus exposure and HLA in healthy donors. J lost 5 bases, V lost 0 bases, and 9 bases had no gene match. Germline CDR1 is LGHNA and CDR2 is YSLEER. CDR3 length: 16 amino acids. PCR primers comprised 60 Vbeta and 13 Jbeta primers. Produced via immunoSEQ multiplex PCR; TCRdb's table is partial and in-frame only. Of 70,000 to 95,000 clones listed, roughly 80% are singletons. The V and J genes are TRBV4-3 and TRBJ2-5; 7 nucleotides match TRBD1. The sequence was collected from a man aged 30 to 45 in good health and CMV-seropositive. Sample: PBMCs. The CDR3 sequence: CASSQDLARGSETQYF. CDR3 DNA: TGCGCCAGCAGCCAAGATCTGGCCAGGGGGTCTGAGACCCAGTACTTC.